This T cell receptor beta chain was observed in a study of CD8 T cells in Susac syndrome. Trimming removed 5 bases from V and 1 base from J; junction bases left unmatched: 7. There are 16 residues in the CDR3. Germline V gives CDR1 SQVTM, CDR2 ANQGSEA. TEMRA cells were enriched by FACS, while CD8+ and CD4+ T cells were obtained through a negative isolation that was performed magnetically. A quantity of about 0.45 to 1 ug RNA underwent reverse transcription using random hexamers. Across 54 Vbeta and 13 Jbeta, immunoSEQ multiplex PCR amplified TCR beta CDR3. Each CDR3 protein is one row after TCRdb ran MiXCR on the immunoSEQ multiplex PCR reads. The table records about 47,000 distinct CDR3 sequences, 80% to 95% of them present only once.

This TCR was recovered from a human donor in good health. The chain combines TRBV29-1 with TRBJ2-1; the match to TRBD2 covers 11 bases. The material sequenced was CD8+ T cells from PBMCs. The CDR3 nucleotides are TGCAGCGTTTGGTCTAGCGGGAGGCTTTCCTACAATGAGCAGTTCTTC. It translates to CSVWSSGRLSYNEQFF.